This TCR beta chain was profiled in a study of metastatic and nonmetastatic thyroid tumors. Across the study: For malignant and benign thyroid patients, tumor or nodule tissue and blood were the sources whose repertoires were compared. Study-wide findings and caveats: The study reportedly found significantly higher TCR beta diversity in malignant thyroid tumors than benign nodules, in blood and tumor.

CDR1 is SGHRS and CDR2 is YFSETQ in the germline V gene. The CDR3 contains 15 residues. Deletions cut 4 bases from V and 8 bases from J, with 21 bases between. There were no patients who had received any treatment before thyroid surgery. Source study methods: A papillary thyroid cancer distant-metastasis classifier was built from CDR3 differences across clinicopathological groups. TCRdb ran MiXCR on the PCR reads. None of the V and J calls come from the authors' own analysis; TCRdb made them. The sample consists of fewer than 7,500 clones, 15% to 20% of them appearing once. As for this clone: What it recognizes is unknown. No conserved phenylalanine or tryptophan ends this CDR3, so it is likely a read error.

The chain joins TRBV5-1 to TRBJ1-2; tentative D call: TRBD1 (5 bases). This clonotype was obtained from a male donor with papillary thyroid cancer or a benign thyroid nodule (not recorded which). Some clones in this sample may be carry-over from other donors' samples. The sequenced material came from adjacent normal tissue. The CDR3 bases are TGCGCCAGCAGCCCGGATGGGGGACCCGGGTACGGCTACACCCTC. Encoded protein: CASSPDGGPGYGYTL.